This T cell receptor (beta chain) appears in the sequencing data of a study of blood T cells in healthy people across ages. This clonotype was observed a few times. A second 7 to 11 cycle PCR used barcoded and J-beta primers. The authors tagged each cDNA molecule using a template-switch adaptor with 12 random nucleotides. TCRdb re-called the 5' RACE reads through MiXCR, storing one row per CDR3 protein. The table has some 1.7 million distinct CDR3 sequences, 28% seen once. This CDR3 contains 13 residues. Trimming removed 5 bases from V and 5 bases from J, with 10 bases in between. The sequence came from a woman under 40 in good health. What was sequenced was blood. The chain is built from TRBV12-3 or TRBV12-4 and TRBJ2-1, with D perhaps TRBD2 (5 bases). The CDR3 is CASSPSEDNEQFF. DNA of the CDR3: TGTGCCAGCAGTCCGTCGGAGGACAATGAGCAGTTCTTC.